This T cell receptor (beta chain) was captured by sequencing in a study of cytotoxic CD8 clonotypes in ibrutinib-treated CLL. On the study more broadly: The samples contained 255,043 productive templates on average. They also contained an average of about 100,000 productive rearrangements.

Whole-study findings and limits: Sample timing was unmatched between remission and later-progressing patients; lymph nodes unstudied. Private clonotypes, not public ones, expanded at ibrutinib response. Rising at ibrutinib response, clonality subsequently fell back toward baseline at progression.

This clone was recorded only once. Its target is not known. Germline-derived CDR1 and CDR2 are SGHRS and YFSETQ. The CDR3 is 13 amino acids. V gave up 2 bases and J gave up 4 bases, with 10 bases separating them. Produced via immunoSEQ multiplex PCR; TCRdb's table is partial and in-frame only. The table has some 300,000 clones, roughly 85% seen once. The sequence derives from a human donor with chronic lymphocytic leukemia. The sequencing used PBMCs, collected before ibrutinib treatment. The chain recombines TRBV5-1 with TRBJ2-7, with a tentative D call TRBD2 (6 bases). CDR3 sequence reads: CASSFRESYEQYF. The CDR3 nucleotides are TGCGCCAGCAGCTTCCGGGAGAGTTACGAGCAGTACTTC. The full variable domain, in which reference TRBV5-1 and TRBJ2-7 provide the parts outside the CDR3, is KAGVTQTPRYLIKTRGQQVTLSCSPISGHRSVSWYQQTPGQGLQFLFEYFSETQRNKGNFPGRFSGRQFSNSRSEMNVSTLELGDSALYLCASSFRESYEQYFGPGTRLTVT.